The T cell receptor (beta chain) described here comes from a study of T cell repertoires in cytomegalovirus infection. Study results and limitations: Identification of carriers of CMV plus the relevant HLA was performed using cumulative public TCR beta family frequency. CMV-specific TCR beta clonotypes restricted by HLA-C dominated the ex vivo response.

MiXCR, run by TCRdb on the reads, gives a single entry per CDR3 protein. The sample carries hundreds of thousands of distinct CDR3 sequences, roughly a third recorded once. Details on this clonotype: The antigen remains unidentified. One end of the junction is discordant with germline, which a read error may explain.

Germline CDR1 and CDR2: SGHVS and FQNEAQ. The CDR3 contains 15 residues. The sequence was obtained from a human donor in good health (CMV status not recorded). Some clones in this sample may be carry-over from other donors' samples. This rearrangement joins TRBV7-8 to TRBJ2-2; the D call may be TRBD1 or TRBD2 (6 bases each). Sequenced input: PBMCs. CDR3 nucleotides: TGTGCCAGCAGCTTAGTGAGGGGGGATACCGGGGAGCGGTTTTTT. It encodes CASSLVRGDTGERFF.